This TCR beta chain is from a study of metastatic and nonmetastatic thyroid tumors. Study in general: Comparison of repertoires was carried out across blood and tumor or nodule tissue from malignant and benign thyroid patients.

This clone came up many times. The length of the CDR3 is 15 residues. The J segment lost 3 bases and the V segment lost 5 bases, leaving 8 bases of the junction unmatched. Germline V gene data show CDR1 as ENHRY and CDR2 as SYGVKD. Among the patients, none had received any treatment before thyroid surgery. Using MiXCR, TCRdb re-called clones from the PCR reads. The sample lists over 20,000 clones; more than 15% were seen once. This TCR came from a female donor with papillary thyroid cancer or a benign thyroid nodule (not recorded which). Some clones in this sample may be carry-over from other donors' samples. The rearrangement uses TRBV10-3 and TRBJ1-1; TRBD1 matches at 8 bases. The sample comprised tumor tissue. The CDR3 here is CAISPLGQGDTEAFF. CDR3 bases: TGTGCCATCAGTCCTCTCGGACAGGGTGACACTGAAGCTTTCTTT.